Below, 26 T cell receptor beta chains from the same sample are listed, as sequenced in a study of response to subunit inactivated influenza vaccine. TCRdb analysed the RT-PCR reads with MiXCR anew, one entry per CDR3 protein. The sample shows approximately 160,000 distinct CDR3 sequences, about 10% of them seen only once. The sample here was CD8+ T cells sorted from PBMCs, taken around 25 months after vaccination. These receptors all stem from a man between 50 and 75 years old who received an inactivated influenza vaccine.

This clonotype was counted between two and nine times. The chain joins TRBV11-2 to TRBJ2-7; D not certain. CDR3 size: 13 residues. CDR1 SGHAT and CDR2 FQNNGV come from the germline V gene. V lost 5 bases to trimming and J lost 6 bases, with 14 bases between them. CDR3 in amino acids: CASSPGFGVEQYF. DNA for the CDR3: TGTGCCAGCAGCCCCGGGTTTGGGGTCGAGCAGTACTTC.

The V call is TRBV4-1, the J call TRBJ2-7; D gene unclear. The CDR3 extends over 14 amino acids. Germline CDR1 is MGHRA and CDR2 is YSYEKL. V lost 1 base to trimming and J lost 3 bases, with 10 bases between them. The CDR3 here is CASSQVSQDYEQYF. CDR3 bases: TGCGCCAGCAGCCAAGTATCTCAGGACTACGAGCAGTACTTC.

The chain carries TRBV12-3 or TRBV12-4 and TRBJ1-1; a weak D match, TRBD1 (6 bases). Trimming took off 6 bases at V and 2 bases at J, with 16 bases between the two ends. This CDR3 region has 15 residues. The CDR3 region has the DNA TGTGCCAGCAGCCCCGGACAGAACATCAACACTGAAGCTTTCTTT. Its translation is CASSPGQNINTEAFF.

This clonotype was counted many times. The chain uses TRBV7-2 and TRBJ2-1, with D perhaps matching TRBD2 (5 bases). V lost 5 bases, J lost 3 bases, and 8 bases lay in between. CDR1 and CDR2 from the germline V gene are SGHTA and FQGNSA. The CDR3 runs to 13 residues. As DNA, the CDR3 is TGTGCCAGCAGCACCGACTACTACAATGAGCAGTTCTTC. It is translated as CASSTDYYNEQFF.

The table lists this clonotype with a few counts. V and J are TRBV14 and TRBJ2-2; D might be TRBD1 (5 bases). Trimming removed 0 bases at V and 4 bases at J, with 12 bases between. Germline-derived CDR1 and CDR2 are SGHDN and FVKESK. The CDR3 length is 16 residues. As DNA, the CDR3 is TGTGCCAGCAGCCAAGAAATCTTGGGGCTCACCGGGGAGCTGTTTTTT. Translation: CASSQEILGLTGELFF.

V gene TRBV28 combines with J gene TRBJ2-3, with D unresolved. V lost 4 bases and J 0 bases, leaving 8 bases between the germline ends. The germline V gene has CDR1 MDHEN and CDR2 SYDVKM. The CDR3 is 14 residues long. CDR3 protein: CASSSPWSTDTQYF. The DNA of the CDR3 is TGTGCCAGCAGTTCCCCGTGGAGCACAGATACGCAGTATTTT.

This clonotype was seen at least ten times. The rearrangement uses TRBV20-1 and TRBJ2-1; 9 bases agree with TRBD2. The germline V gene encodes CDR1 DFQATT and CDR2 SNEGSKA (reference sequence). This CDR3 region has 15 residues. V was clipped by 3 bases and J by 2 bases; unmatched bases: 5. CDR3 sequence reads: CSASVSGGAYNEQFF. The CDR3 nucleotides read TGCAGTGCTAGCGTTAGCGGGGGAGCCTACAATGAGCAGTTCTTC.

The CDR3 region has the DNA TGTGCCAGCAGCCAAGATTTGGGACTAGCGGCCCCCCAACTCTCCTACAATGAGCAGTTCTTC. It encodes CASSQDLGLAAPQLSYNEQFF. This chain links TRBV3-1 with TRBJ2-1; 11 positions agree with TRBD2. J was trimmed by 0 bases and V by 0 bases; bases with no gene match: 13. Germline V gene lookup returns CDR1 LGHDT and CDR2 YNNKEL (reference sequence). The CDR3 loop spans 21 amino acids.

The V gene is TRBV5-1, the J gene TRBJ2-7, with 9 bases identical to TRBD1. V lost 5 bases, J lost 7 bases, and 4 bases stayed unmatched. Germline V gene sequence: CDR1 SGHRS, CDR2 YFSETQ. This CDR3 has 12 amino acids. CDR3 nucleotides: TGCGCCAGCAGACAGGGGGCGGAGGAGCAGTACTTC. Encoded protein: CASRQGAEEQYF.

The rearrangement links TRBV9 to TRBJ2-7; TRBD1 matches 9 bases. V shed 3 bases, J shed 2 bases, and the junction held 9 bases outside the gene matches. Germline loops: CDR1 SGDLS, CDR2 YYNGEE. This CDR3 contains 16 residues. The CDR3 nucleotides are TGTGCCAGCAGCGCTACTCCCCGACAGGGGGCCTACGAGCAGTACTTC. Protein sequence: CASSATPRQGAYEQYF.

V usage is TRBV29-1 and J usage is TRBJ2-1, with a weak D call TRBD2 (6 bases). V was cut by 0 bases and J by 1 base, with 10 bases left in between. CDR3 size: 15 residues. Germline loops: CDR1 SQVTM, CDR2 ANQGSEA. CDR3 DNA sequence: TGCAGCGTTGAAGATCTCGGGGGTTCCTACAATGAGCAGTTCTTC. The encoded protein is CSVEDLGGSYNEQFF.

This chain connects TRBV18 to TRBJ2-7; D is undetermined. Trimming removed 0 bases from V and 3 bases from J, with 9 bases in between. The germline V gene encodes CDR1 KGHSH and CDR2 LQKENI. The CDR3 is 14 residues long. DNA for the CDR3: TGTGCCAGCTCACCACCGGACGGAATCTACGAGCAGTACTTC. Protein sequence: CASSPPDGIYEQYF. Drawing the rest from reference TRBV18 and TRBJ2-7, the complete variable domain is NAGVMQNPRHLVRRRGQEARLRCSPMKGHSHVYWYRQLPEEGLKFMVYLQKENIIDESGMPKERFSAEFPKEGPSILRIQQVVRGDSAAYFCASSPPDGIYEQYFGPGTRLTVT.

This clonotype has ten or more counts. The rearrangement links TRBV28 to TRBJ2-1, with D hard to call. The CDR3 runs 15 residues. Looked up from germline, CDR1 is MDHEN and CDR2 is SYDVKM. Trimming removed 8 bases at V and 7 bases at J, with 21 bases between. CDR3 residues: CASQFLLGDGNEQFF. The CDR3 DNA follows: TGTGCCAGCCAGTTTCTATTGGGCGACGGAAATGAGCAGTTCTTC. The full variable domain, its missing parts supplied by reference TRBV28 and TRBJ2-1, is DVKVTQSSRYLVKRTGEKVFLECVQDMDHENMFWYRQDPGLGLRLIYFSYDVKMKEKGDIPEGYSVSREKKERFSLILESASTNQTSMYLCASQFLLGDGNEQFFGPGTRLTVL.

This chain joins TRBV30 and TRBJ1-1; D remains unclear. There are 13 residues in the CDR3. The V gene lost 0 bases and the J gene lost 1 base, with 6 bases spanning the gap. Germline assignment: CDR1 GTSNPN and CDR2 SVGIG (reference sequence). The CDR3: CAWSVNTNTEAFF. Written as DNA, the CDR3 is TGTGCCTGGAGTGTAAACACGAACACTGAAGCTTTCTTT.

V gene TRBV5-1 combines with J gene TRBJ2-3; possibly TRBD1 for D (6 bases). V gave up 4 bases and J gave up 0 bases, with 12 bases separating them. The CDR3 is 15 amino acids. Germline CDR1 SGHRS, CDR2 YFSETQ. The CDR3 nucleotides are TGCGCCAGCAGCGCCGGACAGAGTAGCACAGATACGCAGTATTTT. It is translated as CASSAGQSSTDTQYF.

This chain links TRBV29-1 with TRBJ2-1; TRBD2 matches at 10 bases. The CDR3 is 13 amino acids. The V and J ends lost 6 bases and 7 bases, in that order; junction bases with no gene match: 6. The germline CDR1 and CDR2 sequences are SQVTM and ANQGSEA. The CDR3 nucleotides are TGCAGCGTGAGGACTAGCGGATTAAATGAGCAGTTCTTC. Protein product: CSVRTSGLNEQFF.

This clonotype has just a few counts. The V gene is TRBV2, the J gene TRBJ1-1; the D gene is possibly TRBD1 (6 bases). Trimming removed 5 bases at V and 0 bases at J, with 19 bases between. CDR3 length: 17 amino acids. Germline V CDR1 and CDR2: SNHLY, FYNNEI. In DNA, the CDR3 is TGTGCCAGCAGTCGGACAGCAGGAGGATTCATGAACACTGAAGCTTTCTTT. Protein sequence: CASSRTAGGFMNTEAFF.

This clonotype was seen only a few times. This chain joins TRBV6-5 and TRBJ1-4; 8 nucleotides match TRBD1. Looked up from germline, CDR1 is MNHEY and CDR2 is SVGAGI. Losses at the gene ends were 8 bases for V and 8 bases for J; bases not matched to a gene: 4. This CDR3 spans 12 amino acids. CDR3 sequence: CASGQGWEKLFF. As DNA, the CDR3 is TGTGCCAGCGGACAGGGCTGGGAAAAACTGTTTTTT.

The sample holds many counts of this clonotype. The chain employs TRBV20-1 and TRBJ1-5; D remains ambiguous. CDR1 is DFQATT, CDR2 SNEGSKA, per germline (reference sequence). V was trimmed by 6 bases and J by 0 bases, leaving 15 bases between them. This CDR3 has 15 residues. This CDR3 reads CSATARTGSNQPQHF. In DNA, the CDR3 is TGCAGTGCCACAGCACGCACGGGTAGCAATCAGCCCCAGCATTTT.

This chain links TRBV4-2 with TRBJ2-1; 9 nucleotides line up with TRBD2. The germline gives CDR1 LGHNA, CDR2 YNFKEQ. Germline trimming cut 0 bases from V and 5 bases from J; bases unmatched to any gene: 5. The CDR3 extends over 16 amino acids. CDR3 sequence: CASSQESGGLNNEQFF. For the CDR3, the DNA is TGTGCCAGCAGCCAAGAAAGCGGGGGGCTGAACAATGAGCAGTTCTTC.

The genes are TRBV4-1 and TRBJ1-3; D gene uncertain. V was pared by 0 bases and J by 3 bases, with 12 bases between. The CDR3 spans 16 residues. Germline CDR1 MGHRA, CDR2 YSYEKL. The CDR3 sequence is CASSQESRNHGNTIYF. CDR3 nucleotide sequence: TGCGCCAGCAGCCAAGAATCCAGGAATCATGGAAACACCATATATTTT.

The table lists this clonotype with many counts. The chain carries TRBV9 and TRBJ2-7, with 7 bases aligning to TRBD2. The CDR3 has 14 amino acids. V lost 4 bases to trimming and J lost 4 bases; unmatched junction nucleotides: 8. Germline V gene data show CDR1 as SGDLS and CDR2 as YYNGEE. This chain's CDR3 is CASSPQSGRYEQYF. The DNA of the CDR3 is TGTGCCAGCAGCCCTCAGTCCGGGAGGTACGAGCAGTACTTC.

J is TRBJ2-7 and V is TRBV20-1; possible D gene TRBD2, 5 bases. CDR1 is DFQATT and CDR2 is SNEGSKA in the germline V gene (reference sequence). Trimming removed 0 bases at V and 3 bases at J, with 12 bases between. This CDR3 spans 14 amino acids. CDR3 amino acids: CSARDFRESYEQYF. The DNA for the CDR3 is TGCAGTGCTAGAGATTTCCGGGAAAGCTACGAGCAGTACTTC.

This clonotype was seen only once. This sequence joins TRBV11-1 and TRBJ2-7; no firm D call. CDR1 and CDR2 from the germline V gene are SGHAT and FQDESV (reference sequence). The CDR3 contains 14 residues. Trimming took 0 bases from V and 3 from J, leaving 9 bases between them. The CDR3 protein is CASSLAFGNYEQYF. The DNA for the CDR3 is TGTGCCAGCAGCTTAGCGTTTGGAAACTACGAGCAGTACTTC.

This clonotype has just a few counts. The V and J genes are TRBV12-3 or TRBV12-4 and TRBJ2-7, with D possibly matching TRBD2 (6 bases). The CDR3 is made up of 14 amino acids. Between the trimmed V and J ends, which lost 6 bases and 1 base, there was a span of 13 bases. Here the CDR3 DNA reads TGTGCCAGCAGAAACCCGGGGGTTTCCTACGAGCAGTACTTC. Translated: CASRNPGVSYEQYF.

This clonotype was counted only a few times. The chain recombines TRBV20-1 with TRBJ2-7; no firm D call. Germline loops: CDR1 DFQATT, CDR2 SNEGSKA (reference sequence). The V and J ends lost 3 bases and 0 bases respectively, with 9 bases between them. The CDR3 contains 13 residues. CDR3 loop: CSASGPFSYEQYF. As DNA, the CDR3 is TGCAGTGCTAGTGGACCTTTCTCCTACGAGCAGTACTTC.